This T cell receptor beta chain was obtained from a study of T-cell memory formation after mild COVID-19. In the study overall: TCR clusters were mostly donor specific.

Details on this clonotype: What it binds is unknown.

TCRdb reanalysed the 5' RACE reads using MiXCR and keeps one entry per CDR3 protein. This sample has hundreds of thousands of distinct CDR3 sequences, with roughly 18% found just once. Whole-study findings and limits: Contracting CD4+ clones sat mainly in CM and EM; CD8+ in EMRA. Pre-infection memory harbored some responding clones, suggesting cross-reactive memory joined. The study found balanced CD4/CD8 in clones contracting day 15 to 85 and a CD4+ lean in later expanders.

V lost 3 bases to trimming and J lost 7 bases, with 10 bases between them. The CDR3 covers 13 residues. The rearrangement uses TRBV12-3 or TRBV12-4 and TRBJ1-5, with D possibly being TRBD1 (5 bases). Sequenced input: PBMCs or a T cell subset sorted from them (not recorded which). The clonotype comes from an adult woman who had mild COVID-19 (a few samples of this study predate the infection). Cell type and time point are not known. The CDR3 DNA reads TGTGCCAGCAGTTTCCAGGGATGGCAGCCCCAGCATTTT. It is translated as CASSFQGWQPQHF.